This T cell receptor beta chain was sequenced in a study of graft-versus-host responses after intestinal transplantation. Overall study context: Tacrolimus plus steroids were given to all recipients for two to three years, preceded by anti-thymocyte globulin induction.

Germline assignment: CDR1 SGDLS and CDR2 YYNGEE. Trimming cost V 3 bases and J 6 bases; bases outside gene matches: 18. The CDR3 is 19 residues long. Comments on this clone: Its cognate antigen is unknown.

Produced via immunoSEQ multiplex PCR; TCRdb's table is partial and in-frame only. The sample consists of about 90,000 clones, approximately 92% of them appearing once. Study outcomes and limitations: The marrow of recipients harbored GvH clones, and ileum or blood showed some of them first. Levels of circulating GvH clones at their peak were associated with early post-transplant HvG declines. Subjects displaying graft-donor T cell macrochimerism possessed elevated graft-versus-host to host-versus-graft clonal ratios inside allografts.

The J gene is TRBJ2-2, the V gene TRBV9; the match to TRBD1 covers 9 bases. The sequence was obtained from a human donor who received an intestinal transplant. The input for sequencing was unstimulated CD8+ T cells sorted from spleen or lymph node cells, taken before intestinal transplant. DNA of the CDR3: TGTGCCAGCAGCGGGACCAGCAGAAGCCACAGGGGGCGTGCCGGGGAGCTGTTTTTT. The encoded protein is CASSGTSRSHRGRAGELFF.